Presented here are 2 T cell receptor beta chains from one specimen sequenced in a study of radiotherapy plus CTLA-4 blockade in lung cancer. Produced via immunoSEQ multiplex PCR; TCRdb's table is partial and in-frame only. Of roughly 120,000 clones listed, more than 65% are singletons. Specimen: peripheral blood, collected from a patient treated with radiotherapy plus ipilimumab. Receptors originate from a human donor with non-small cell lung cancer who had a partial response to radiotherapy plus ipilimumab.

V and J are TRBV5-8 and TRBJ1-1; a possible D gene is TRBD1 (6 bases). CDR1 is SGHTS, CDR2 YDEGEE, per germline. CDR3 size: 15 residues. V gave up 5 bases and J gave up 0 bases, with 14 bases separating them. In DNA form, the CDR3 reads TGTGCCAGCAGTCACCGGACAGTTCTGAACACTGAAGCTTTCTTT. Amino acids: CASSHRTVLNTEAFF.

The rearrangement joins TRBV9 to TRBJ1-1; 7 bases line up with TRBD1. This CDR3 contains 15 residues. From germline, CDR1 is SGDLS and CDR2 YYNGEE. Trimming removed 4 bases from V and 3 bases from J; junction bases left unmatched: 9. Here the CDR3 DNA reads TGTGCCAGCAGCACAACGGACAGGAGCTACACTGAAGCTTTCTTT. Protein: CASSTTDRSYTEAFF.